The source of this T cell receptor beta chain is a study of shared clonotypes between healthy human individuals. The naive CD8 population came from CD45RO-negative cells selected for CCR7, without terminally differentiated effector memory CD45RA+ cells. Donors were healthy HIV-negative adults without recent acute infections or vaccinations. Only in-frame clones appear in the TCRdb table, and some are missing; sequencing was by immunoSEQ multiplex PCR. The sample holds under 2,000,000 clones, 85% to 95% seen once. Sequencing used naive CD8+ T cells sorted from blood. This receptor was taken from a man in his late teens or twenties in good health.

The CDR3 protein is CASSLSWDAQETQYF. Written as DNA, the CDR3 is TGTGCCAGCAGCTTGTCATGGGACGCTCAAGAGACCCAGTACTTC. The rearrangement uses TRBV5-4 and TRBJ2-5, with D tentatively TRBD1 or TRBD2 (5 bases each). The CDR3 length is 15 residues. V dropped 1 base and J dropped 2 bases, with 12 bases sitting between them. Germline V gene lookup returns CDR1 SGHNT and CDR2 YYREEE (reference sequence).